This is a list of T cell receptor beta chains from one sample in a study of blood T cells in healthy people across ages. One entry per CDR3 protein, called by TCRdb with MiXCR from the 5' RACE reads. The sample has about 540,000 distinct CDR3 sequences, about 24% seen once. The sample was also reused in another study, on T cells of mothers and their children.

Material for sequencing was blood. The receptors shown here come from a boy aged 5-17 years in good health. Both conserved end residues are part of each CDR3. D genes are given only for firm matches. The size field is filled for only some rows; it gives once, few, many or a size class.

j_call | clone_size | d_call | v_call | cdr3_aa | cdr3_nt
TRBJ2-6 | many | - | TRBV4-2 | CASSQDPLSGANVLTF | TGTGCCAGCAGCCAAGATCCCCTGTCTGGGGCCAACGTCCTGACTTTC
TRBJ2-1 | - | TRBD1 | TRBV5-1 | CASSQGPTGGGYNEQFF | TGTGCCAGCAGCCAGGGCCCAACAGGGGGCGGATACAATGAGCAGTTCTTC
TRBJ2-3 | many | - | TRBV7-7 | CASSFSGTDTQYF | TGTGCCAGCAGTTTTTCCGGAACAGATACGCAGTATTTT
TRBJ1-4 | - | TRBD1 | TRBV7-9 | CASSSTGKNEKLFF | TGTGCCAGCAGCTCGACAGGGAAGAATGAAAAACTGTTTTTT
TRBJ2-5 | few | TRBD1 | TRBV19 | CASSIKGAPQETQYF | TGTGCCAGTAGTATTAAGGGGGCGCCCCAAGAGACCCAGTACTTC
TRBJ2-3 | few | TRBD2 | TRBV4-3 | CASSQLAGSFTDTQYF | TGCGCCAGCAGCCAACTAGCGGGTTCCTTCACAGATACGCAGTATTTT
TRBJ2-1 | - | - | TRBV20-1 | CSARPRRTYNEQFF | TGCAGTGCTCGTCCACGGCGGACCTACAATGAGCAGTTCTTC
TRBJ1-6 | few | - | TRBV20-1 | CSAKAVGNSPLHF | TGCAGTGCTAAAGCTGTTGGTAATTCACCCCTCCACTTT
TRBJ2-7 | few | - | TRBV18 | CASSPTQGTYEQYF | TGTGCCAGCTCACCGACTCAGGGGACCTACGAGCAGTACTTC
TRBJ2-2 | - | - | TRBV20-1 | CSASSVRAGTGELFF | TGCAGTGCTAGCAGTGTCAGGGCAGGCACCGGGGAGCTGTTTTTT
TRBJ1-1 | few | TRBD1 | TRBV28 | CASSLRPGQAKPNEAFF | TGTGCCAGCAGTTTACGGCCGGGACAGGCCAAGCCCAATGAAGCTTTCTTT
TRBJ1-4 | - | TRBD1 | TRBV2 | CAITSGTGPNEKLFF | TGTGCCATCACCTCCGGGACAGGACCTAATGAAAAACTGTTTTTT
TRBJ2-1 | - | TRBD2 | TRBV24-1 | CATAEREYGEQFF | TGTGCCACCGCGGAGCGGGAGTATGGTGAGCAGTTCTTC
TRBJ2-1 | - | TRBD2 | TRBV5-1 | CASSPVPGQGGTSGRSSYNEQFF | TGCGCCAGCAGCCCAGTCCCGGGACAGGGGGGGACTAGCGGGAGGAGCTCCTACAATGAGCAGTTCTTC
TRBJ2-1 | - | - | TRBV6-5 | CASSYSISVGSYNEQFF | TGTGCCAGCAGTTACTCGATTTCAGTGGGAAGCTACAATGAGCAGTTCTTC
TRBJ1-1 | - | TRBD1 | TRBV20-1 | CSAFDRVITNTEAFF | TGCAGTGCTTTTGACAGGGTGATAACGAACACTGAAGCTTTCTTT
TRBJ1-1 | few | - | TRBV7-8 | CASNQGQNTEAFF | TGTGCCAGCAACCAGGGGCAAAACACTGAAGCTTTCTTT
TRBJ2-7 | few | TRBD2 | TRBV12-3/TRBV12-4 | CASSRASGLAYEQYF | TGTGCCAGCAGTAGGGCTAGCGGGTTGGCCTACGAGCAGTACTTC
TRBJ2-5 | few | TRBD1 | TRBV6-6 | CASSYEQGARETQYF | TGTGCCAGCAGTTACGAACAGGGGGCGCGGGAGACCCAGTACTTC
TRBJ2-5 | - | - | TRBV5-5 | CASSLGLGGGQETQYF | TGTGCCAGCAGCTTGGGTCTAGGGGGAGGACAAGAGACCCAGTACTTC
TRBJ2-7 | few | - | TRBV15 | CATSRDTGLYEQYF | TGTGCCACCAGCAGAGATACGGGACTCTACGAGCAGTACTTC
TRBJ2-5 | - | TRBD2 | TRBV24-1 | CAASDFGGSGETQYF | TGTGCCGCCAGTGATTTTGGCGGGAGCGGTGAGACCCAGTACTTC
TRBJ2-6 | few | TRBD1 | TRBV6-2/TRBV6-3 | CASSTRTGSGANVLTF | TGTGCCAGCAGCACCCGGACAGGCTCTGGGGCCAACGTCCTGACTTTC
TRBJ2-1 | - | TRBD1 | TRBV7-9 | CASSPWDRDYNEQFF | TGTGCCAGCAGCCCCTGGGACAGGGACTACAATGAGCAGTTCTTC
TRBJ2-1 | - | TRBD1 | TRBV4-3 | CASSQGQGVGNEQFF | TGCGCCAGCAGCCAAGGACAGGGGGTCGGTAATGAGCAGTTCTTC
TRBJ1-5 | few | - | TRBV7-9 | CASSPTGLLNQPQHF | TGTGCCAGCAGCCCGACGGGACTGTTGAATCAGCCCCAGCATTTT
TRBJ1-1 | few | - | TRBV4-1 | CASSQQGDEAFF | TGCGCCAGCAGCCAACAGGGTGATGAAGCTTTCTTT
TRBJ2-3 | once | TRBD2 | TRBV12-3/TRBV12-4 | CASSPRSRSGRRDTQYF | TGTGCCAGCAGTCCCCGAAGTAGGAGCGGGAGAAGAGATACGCAGTATTTT
TRBJ2-5 | - | TRBD2 | TRBV5-5 | CASSRASGSGETQYF | TGTGCCAGCAGCAGAGCTAGCGGGAGCGGGGAGACCCAGTACTTC
TRBJ2-5 | few | - | TRBV7-3 | CASSSPGTETQYF | TGTGCCAGCAGCTCCCCGGGCACTGAGACCCAGTACTTC
TRBJ1-2 | - | - | TRBV9 | CASSVRDTDYGYTF | TGTGCCAGCAGCGTACGGGACACCGACTATGGCTACACCTTC
TRBJ1-4 | few | - | TRBV7-7 | CASSYDTREKLFF | TGTGCTAGCAGCTATGACACCCGGGAGAAACTGTTTTTT